This record concerns one T cell receptor beta chain sequence. Germline V lookup: CDR1 GTSNPN, CDR2 SVGIG (reference sequence). The CDR3 totals 14 residues. V shed 1 base, J shed 3 bases, and the junction held 0 bases outside the gene matches. These data belong to a study of cytomegalovirus exposure and HLA in healthy donors. This PCR relied on a set of 60 Vbeta primers and 13 Jbeta primers. TCRdb keeps only in-frame clones here, not all; method: immunoSEQ multiplex PCR. The sample consists of about 130,000 clones, around 79% of them appearing once. The rearrangement links TRBV30 to TRBJ2-3; 11 bases are shared with TRBD2. Sequencing input: PBMCs. The clonotype comes from a woman aged 40-49 years in good health and CMV-seropositive. The CDR3 region is CAWSGLAGTDTQYF. CDR3 DNA sequence: TGTGCCTGGAGTGGACTAGCGGGAACAGATACGCAGTATTTT.